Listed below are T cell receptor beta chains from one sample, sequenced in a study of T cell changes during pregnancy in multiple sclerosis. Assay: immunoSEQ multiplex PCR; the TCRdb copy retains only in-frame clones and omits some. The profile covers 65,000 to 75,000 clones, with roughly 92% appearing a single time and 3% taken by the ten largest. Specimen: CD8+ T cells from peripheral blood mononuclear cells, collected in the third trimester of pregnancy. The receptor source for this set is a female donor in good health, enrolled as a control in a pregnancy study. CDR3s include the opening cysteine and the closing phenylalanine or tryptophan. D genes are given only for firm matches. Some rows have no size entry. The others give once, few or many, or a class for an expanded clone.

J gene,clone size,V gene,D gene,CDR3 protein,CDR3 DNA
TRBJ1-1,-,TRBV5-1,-,CASSFRGANTEAFF,TGCGCCAGCAGCTTTCGGGGGGCAAACACTGAAGCTTTCTTT
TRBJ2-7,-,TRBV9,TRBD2,CASSVGVSGVHEQYF,TGTGCCAGCAGCGTAGGGGTTAGCGGGGTCCACGAGCAGTACTTC
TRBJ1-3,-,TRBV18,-,CASSHGTSSGNTIYF,TGTGCCAGCTCCCATGGGACAAGCTCTGGAAACACCATATATTTT
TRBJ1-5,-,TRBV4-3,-,CASSQDIGVSNQPQHF,TGCGCCAGCAGCCAAGATATCGGGGTTAGCAATCAGCCCCAGCATTTT
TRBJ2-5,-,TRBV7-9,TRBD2,CASSYSGGLQETQYF,TGTGCCAGCAGTTATAGCGGGGGCCTCCAAGAGACCCAGTACTTC
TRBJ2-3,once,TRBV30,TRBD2,CAWRGTSLAGGLDTQYF,TGTGCCTGGAGAGGTACTAGTCTAGCGGGGGGGCTAGATACGCAGTATTTT
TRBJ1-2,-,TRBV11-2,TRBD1,CASSLVGGQGGANYGYTF,TGTGCCAGCAGCTTAGTTGGGGGACAGGGGGGAGCTAACTATGGCTACACCTTC
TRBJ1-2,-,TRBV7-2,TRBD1,CASSPPTGEGYGYTF,TGTGCCAGCAGCCCTCCGACAGGGGAGGGCTATGGCTACACCTTC
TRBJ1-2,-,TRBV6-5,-,CASSYGMEYYGYTF,TGTGCCAGCAGTTACGGCATGGAGTACTATGGCTACACCTTC
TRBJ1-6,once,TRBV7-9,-,CASGPYGSPLHF,TGTGCCAGCGGGCCGTACGGTTCACCCCTCCACTTT
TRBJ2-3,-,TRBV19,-,CASSYTDTQYF,TGTGCCAGTAGTTACACAGATACGCAGTATTTT
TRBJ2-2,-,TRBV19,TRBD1,CASSFWTGSDTGELFF,TGTGCCAGTAGTTTCTGGACAGGGTCTGACACCGGGGAGCTGTTTTTT
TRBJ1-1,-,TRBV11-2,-,CASSSQGFDTEAFF,TGTGCCAGCAGCTCTCAGGGTTTCGACACTGAAGCTTTCTTT
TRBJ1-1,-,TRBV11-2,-,CASSLDGEAFF,TGTGCCAGCAGCTTAGACGGTGAAGCTTTCTTT
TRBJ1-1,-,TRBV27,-,CASSFGGAEAFF,TGTGCCAGCAGTTTCGGGGGGGCTGAAGCTTTCTTT
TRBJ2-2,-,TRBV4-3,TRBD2,CASSQDGGGTGELFF,TGCGCCAGCAGCCAAGACGGGGGGGGTACCGGGGAGCTGTTTTTT